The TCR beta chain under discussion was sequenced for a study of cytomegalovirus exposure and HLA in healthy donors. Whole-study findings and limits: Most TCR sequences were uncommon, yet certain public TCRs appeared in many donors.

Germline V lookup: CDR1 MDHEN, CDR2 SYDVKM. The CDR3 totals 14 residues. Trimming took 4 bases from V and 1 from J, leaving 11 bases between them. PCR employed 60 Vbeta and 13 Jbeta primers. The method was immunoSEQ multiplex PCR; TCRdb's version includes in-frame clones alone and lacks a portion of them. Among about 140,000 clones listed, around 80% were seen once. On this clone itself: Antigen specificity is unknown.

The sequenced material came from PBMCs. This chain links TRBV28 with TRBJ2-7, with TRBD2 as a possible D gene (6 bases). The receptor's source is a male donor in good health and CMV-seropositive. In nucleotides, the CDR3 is TGTGCCAGCAGTTATCCGGGGAGGTCCTACGAGCAGTACTTC. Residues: CASSYPGRSYEQYF.